This TCR beta chain is from a study of shared clonotypes between healthy human individuals. Germline V lookup: CDR1 LNHDA, CDR2 SQIVND (reference sequence). Between the trimmed V and J ends, which lost 4 bases and 9 bases, there was a span of 15 bases. The CDR3 consists of 13 residues. Assay used: immunoSEQ multiplex PCR; TCRdb lists only in-frame clones, some missing. The sample has about 710,000 clones; 60% to 75% are singletons. Sequenced input: memory CD4+ T cells sorted from blood. Subset here: CD45RA-negative fraction. The sequence was collected from a woman younger than 45 in good health. The chain combines TRBV19 with TRBJ2-5, with TRBD2 as a possible D gene (6 bases). The chain's CDR3 is CASSSALGEAQYF. CDR3 bases: TGTGCCAGTAGTAGCGCTTTGGGGGAGGCCCAGTACTTC.